The 6 T cell receptor beta chains presented below share a single source sample, sequenced in a study of blood T cell repertoires in COVID-19. Some clones are missing from TCRdb's copy, which holds only in-frame ones; the method was immunoSEQ multiplex PCR. The table has about 380,000 clones, around 87% seen once. The specimen sequenced was PBMCs or T cells enriched from blood (not recorded which). These receptors all come from a man under 40 who had recovered from COVID-19.

The chain employs TRBV5-8 and TRBJ2-4; D possibly corresponds to TRBD1 (6 bases). Germline V CDR1 and CDR2: SGHTS, YDEGEE. V was trimmed by 4 bases and J by 0 bases, leaving 17 bases between them. This CDR3 is 17 amino acids long. CDR3 in DNA: TGTGCCAGCAGCCCCCGGGACACCCTTATAGCCAAAAACATTCAGTACTTC. It encodes CASSPRDTLIAKNIQYF.

This chain uses TRBV5-1 with TRBJ1-5, with 7 bases lining up with TRBD1. There are 15 residues in the CDR3. Losses at the gene ends were 2 bases for V and 2 bases for J; bases not matched to a gene: 4. From germline, CDR1 is SGHRS and CDR2 YFSETQ. The CDR3 reads CASSFSGQGNQPQHF. CDR3 DNA: TGCGCCAGCAGCTTTTCAGGACAGGGCAATCAGCCCCAGCATTTT.

The chain recombines TRBV6-5 with TRBJ2-2; D possibly corresponds to TRBD2 (5 bases). The germline gives CDR1 MNHEY, CDR2 SVGAGI. Trimming removed 5 bases at V and 1 base at J, with 11 bases between. CDR3 size: 15 residues. CDR3 protein: CASSQYGVNTGELFF. The CDR3 nucleotides read TGTGCCAGCAGTCAGTACGGGGTGAACACCGGGGAGCTGTTTTTT.

The chain uses TRBV11-2 and TRBJ1-2, with 10 bases identical to TRBD1. Trimming took 3 bases from V and 3 from J; bases not matched to a gene: 1. The CDR3 is made up of 14 amino acids. Germline V gene lookup returns CDR1 SGHAT and CDR2 FQNNGV. CDR3 DNA sequence: TGTGCCAGCAGCTTGGGGACAGGGGACTATGGCTACACCTTC. It encodes CASSLGTGDYGYTF.

The CDR3 bases are TGTGCCAGCTCACGGACGTCAGGGGGAGTGACTGAAGCTTTCTTT. It is translated as CASSRTSGGVTEAFF. The V and J genes are TRBV18 and TRBJ1-1, with 7 bases identical to TRBD1. The CDR3 loop spans 15 amino acids. V gave up 4 bases and J gave up 5 bases; unmatched junction bases: 10. Germline V CDR1 and CDR2: KGHSH, LQKENI. Drawing the rest from reference TRBV18 and TRBJ1-1, the complete variable domain is NAGVMQNPRHLVRRRGQEARLRCSPMKGHSHVYWYRQLPEEGLKFMVYLQKENIIDESGMPKERFSAEFPKEGPSILRIQQVVRGDSAAYFCASSRTSGGVTEAFFGQGTRLTVV.

There are a few counts of this clone. The genes are TRBV7-9 and TRBJ2-7; 7 bases map to TRBD1. CDR1 is SEHNR, CDR2 FQNEAQ, per germline (reference sequence). J lost 3 bases, V lost 2 bases, and 7 bases had no gene match. The CDR3 has 15 amino acids. The CDR3 region is CASSLYRGMNYEQYF. CDR3 sequence (DNA): TGTGCCAGCAGCTTATACAGGGGAATGAACTACGAGCAGTACTTC.